This passage covers 23 T cell receptor beta chains from one sample sequenced in a study of beta chain features in type 1 diabetes. Expressed TCRB transcripts got sequenced, as all isolated RNA was reverse transcribed. Assay used: immunoSEQ multiplex PCR; TCRdb lists only in-frame clones, some missing. The sample lists about 270,000 clones; 11% to 15% were seen once. Input material: naive CD4+ T cells from blood. The receptors originated from a woman between 35 and 50 years old in good health.

This clone was observed a handful of times. The chain carries TRBV2 and TRBJ1-6, with 7 bases identical to TRBD1. The CDR3 is made up of 17 amino acids. The V gene end was trimmed by 2 bases and the J gene end by 2 bases; junction bases not matched to a gene: 6. The germline gives CDR1 SNHLY, CDR2 FYNNEI. CDR3 in DNA: TGTGCCAGCAGTGAATCAGCAGGGGGAGCCTATAATTCACCCCTCCACTTT. Protein product: CASSESAGGAYNSPLHF.

For the CDR3, the DNA is TGTGCCAGCTCACCATCAGCGGGGGATGGCTTCGAGCAGTACTTC. It specifies CASSPSAGDGFEQYF. The chain couples TRBV18 to TRBJ2-7; 8 bases line up with TRBD2. Germline CDR1 is KGHSH and CDR2 is LQKENI. The V segment lost 2 bases and the J segment 6 bases; nucleotides outside the gene matches: 9. CDR3 size: 15 residues. Filled out from reference TRBV18 and TRBJ2-7, the complete variable domain reads NAGVMQNPRHLVRRRGQEARLRCSPMKGHSHVYWYRQLPEEGLKFMVYLQKENIIDESGMPKERFSAEFPKEGPSILRIQQVVRGDSAAYFCASSPSAGDGFEQYFGPGTRLTVT.

The chain combines TRBV11-2 with TRBJ1-1, with D hard to call. CDR1 SGHAT and CDR2 FQNNGV come from the germline V gene. This CDR3 is 14 amino acids long. V lost 5 bases to trimming and J lost 3 bases, with 13 bases between them. The CDR3 is CASSPRPAYTEAFF. For the CDR3, the DNA is TGTGCCAGCAGCCCTAGACCGGCGTACACTGAAGCTTTCTTT.

This sequence joins TRBV18 and TRBJ1-5; no clear D gene. CDR1 and CDR2 from the germline V gene are KGHSH and LQKENI. Trimming cost V 1 base and J 7 bases, with 8 bases left between them. The CDR3 loop spans 13 amino acids. CDR3 residues: CASSPRDTQPQHF. CDR3 DNA: TGTGCCAGCTCACCACGCGATACCCAGCCCCAGCATTTT.

This clone has more than one count but fewer than ten. This sequence joins TRBV5-5 and TRBJ2-7, with 7 positions matching TRBD1. Germline assignment: CDR1 SGHKS and CDR2 YYEKEE (reference sequence). After removal of 0 bases from V and 2 bases from J, the junction contained 5 bases not matched to a gene. The CDR3 is 15 residues long. The CDR3 region is CASSLAGQTAYEQYF. In nucleotides, the CDR3 is TGTGCCAGCAGCTTGGCGGGACAGACAGCCTACGAGCAGTACTTC.

This clone has only a few counts. The chain has TRBV7-9 and TRBJ1-4; D is unresolved. This CDR3 spans 14 amino acids. Trimming cost V 3 bases and J 0 bases, with 5 bases left between them. CDR1 and CDR2 (germline): SEHNR, FQNEAQ (reference sequence). The CDR3 reads CASSLAATNEKLFF. The CDR3 nucleotides read TGTGCCAGCAGCTTGGCTGCAACTAATGAAAAACTGTTTTTT.

This chain links TRBV7-9 with TRBJ2-1; 11 bases agree with TRBD1. CDR3 size: 15 residues. The V segment lost 4 bases and the J segment 7 bases; nucleotides outside the gene matches: 6. CDR1 is SEHNR and CDR2 is FQNEAQ in the germline V gene (reference sequence). DNA for the CDR3: TGTGCCAGCAGCTCCGGGACAGGGGGTGGTAATGAGCAGTTCTTC. Residues: CASSSGTGGGNEQFF. Full variable domain (outside the CDR3, taken from reference TRBV7-9 and TRBJ2-1): DTGVSQNPRHKITKRGQNVTFRCDPISEHNRLYWYRQTLGQGPEFLTYFQNEAQLEKSRLLSDRFSAERPKGSFSTLEIQRTEQGDSAMYLCASSSGTGGGNEQFFGPGTRLTVL.

The chain combines TRBV19 with TRBJ2-2, with 9 bases lining up with TRBD1. The CDR3 is made up of 13 amino acids. Germline CDR1 and CDR2: LNHDA and SQIVND (reference sequence). The ends lost 10 bases at V and 5 bases at J; junction bases unmatched: 5. CDR3 protein: CAITGGGTGELFF. The DNA of the CDR3 is TGTGCCATAACAGGGGGCGGTACCGGGGAGCTGTTTTTT.

The sample holds a few counts of this clone. Written as DNA, the CDR3 is TGTGCCAGCAGCTCGGACAGGGGCCAAGAGACCCAGTACTTC. This gives the protein CASSSDRGQETQYF. The chain recombines TRBV5-8 with TRBJ2-5, with 9 bases identical to TRBD1. This CDR3 is 14 amino acids long. Germline CDR1 and CDR2: SGHTS and YDEGEE. Trimming took 3 bases from V and 1 from J; bases not matched to a gene: 1.

This clone was seen a few times. This chain uses TRBV5-4 with TRBJ2-1; D is unclear. Trimming took off 4 bases at V and 5 bases at J, with 7 bases between the two ends. Germline V CDR1 and CDR2: SGHNT, YYREEE (reference sequence). This CDR3 comprises 12 residues. The CDR3 is CASSPIDNEQFF. The CDR3 DNA reads as TGTGCCAGCAGCCCTATTGACAATGAGCAGTTCTTC.

This clone was observed a few times. An end of the junction differs from the germline gene, which may be a read error. The chain recombines TRBV5-1 with TRBJ1-5; 9 bases map to TRBD1. Germline V CDR1 and CDR2: SGHRS, YFSETQ. The CDR3 contains 15 residues. CDR3 in amino acids: CASSLSGTGNRPQHF. The CDR3, as DNA: TGCGCCAGCAGCTTGTCCGGGACAGGGAATCGGCCCCAGCATTTT.

V gene TRBV7-2 combines with J gene TRBJ2-3, with no clear D. The length of the CDR3 is 14 residues. Trimming left V 2 bases short and J 4 bases short, with 10 bases between. Germline V gives CDR1 SGHTA, CDR2 FQGNSA. Written as DNA, the CDR3 is TGTGCCAGCAGCTTACGACCCCGGGCAGATACGCAGTATTTT. Protein: CASSLRPRADTQYF.

The rearrangement uses TRBV2 and TRBJ2-5; 8 nucleotides line up with TRBD1. This CDR3 comprises 17 residues. After removal of 8 bases from V and 0 bases from J, the junction contained 14 bases not matched to a gene. Germline CDR1 is SNHLY and CDR2 is FYNNEI. In nucleotides, the CDR3 is TGTGCCAGCTTCCGCGACCCAGGGGGCCTCCACCAAGAGACCCAGTACTTC. Translating it yields CASFRDPGGLHQETQYF. Filled out from reference TRBV2 and TRBJ2-5, the complete variable domain reads EPEVTQTPSHQVTQMGQEVILRCVPISNHLYFYWYRQILGQKVEFLVSFYNNEISEKSEIFDDQFSVERPDGSNFTLKIRSTKLEDSAMYFCASFRDPGGLHQETQYFGPGTRLLVL.

This clone turned up a few times. The V call is TRBV19, the J call TRBJ2-7, with 9 positions matching TRBD1. Germline values: CDR1 LNHDA, CDR2 SQIVND (reference sequence). The CDR3 is 14 residues long. V dropped 6 bases and J dropped 5; count of bases not matched to a gene: 8. As DNA, the CDR3 is TGTGCCAGTAGGGTACAGGGGGCATCGAACGAGCAGTACTTC. Translating it yields CASRVQGASNEQYF.

This sequence joins TRBV6-5 and TRBJ1-2; 7 positions match TRBD1. Germline V CDR1 and CDR2: MNHEY, SVGAGI. The CDR3 spans 13 residues. V dropped 5 bases and J dropped 7; count of bases not matched to a gene: 7. The chain's CDR3 is CASSKTGTTGYTF. The CDR3 nucleotides are TGTGCCAGCAGTAAGACAGGGACCACTGGCTACACCTTC.

The chain has TRBV5-6 and TRBJ2-5; D is possibly TRBD2 (5 bases). V was shortened by 2 bases and J by 12 bases, with 17 bases between the two germline ends. The CDR3 is 13 residues long. Germline values: CDR1 SGHDT, CDR2 YYEEEE. CDR3 in amino acids: CASSFLALEAEYF. The CDR3 DNA reads TGTGCCAGCAGCTTCCTAGCCTTGGAGGCGGAGTACTTC. The full variable domain, its missing parts supplied by reference TRBV5-6 and TRBJ2-5, is DAGVTQSPTHLIKTRGQQVTLRCSPKSGHDTVSWYQQALGQGPQFIFQYYEEEERQRGNFPDRFSGHQFPNYSSELNVNALLLGDSALYLCASSFLALEAEYFGPGTRLLVL.

CDR3 protein: CASRGGTEAFF. DNA for the CDR3: TGTGCCAGCCGCGGGGGAACTGAAGCTTTCTTT. This sequence joins TRBV11-2 and TRBJ1-1, with a tentative D call TRBD1 (5 bases). Trimming shortened V by 8 bases and J by 5 bases, and 9 bases separated the two germline ends. This CDR3 region has 11 residues. Germline CDR1 SGHAT, CDR2 FQNNGV.

This clone appeared many times. V usage is TRBV4-3 and J usage is TRBJ2-1; D ambiguous. Trimming took 0 bases from V and 2 from J, leaving 8 bases between them. The CDR3 loop spans 15 amino acids. The germline V gene encodes CDR1 LGHNA and CDR2 YSLEER. CDR3: CASSQEPTPYNEQFF. CDR3 bases: TGCGCCAGCAGCCAAGAACCGACACCCTACAATGAGCAGTTCTTC.

This clone has ten or more counts. The rearrangement uses TRBV7-9 and TRBJ2-7, with TRBD1 identical over 7 bases. Germline V gene data show CDR1 as SEHNR and CDR2 as FQNEAQ (reference sequence). The ends lost 6 bases at V and 0 bases at J; junction bases unmatched: 5. The CDR3 is made up of 14 amino acids. This CDR3 reads CASSSDRSSYEQYF. DNA for the CDR3: TGTGCCAGCAGTTCGGACAGGAGCTCCTACGAGCAGTACTTC.

This chain connects TRBV6-6 to TRBJ2-3; D remains ambiguous. The CDR3 is 15 residues long. CDR1 and CDR2 from the germline V gene are MNHNY and SVGAGI (reference sequence). V was cut by 2 bases and J by 0 bases, with 9 bases left in between. CDR3: CASSYRRTSTDTQYF. The CDR3 DNA reads TGTGCCAGCAGTTACCGGAGAACTAGCACAGATACGCAGTATTTT.

This chain uses TRBV5-1 with TRBJ1-2; 11 bases match TRBD1. V was pared by 4 bases and J by 4 bases, with 6 bases of the junction left unmatched. This CDR3 has 15 amino acids. Germline CDR1 and CDR2: SGHRS and YFSETQ. The CDR3 protein is CASSTGQGAGYGYTF. The CDR3 DNA sequence: TGCGCCAGCAGCACCGGACAGGGGGCCGGCTATGGCTACACCTTC.

The chain has TRBV2 and TRBJ1-6; 9 positions agree with TRBD1. With 4 bases clipped from V and 7 bases from J, the junction kept 5 bases outside the gene matches. This CDR3 has 15 residues. Germline CDR1 SNHLY, CDR2 FYNNEI. In DNA, the CDR3 is TGTGCCAGCAGTGGGGAGACAGGGGGGAATTCACCCCTCCACTTT. Amino acids: CASSGETGGNSPLHF.

This clone was recorded a few times. The rearrangement links TRBV6-5 to TRBJ1-1; the match to TRBD1 covers 9 bases. The CDR3 contains 16 residues. After removal of 0 bases from V and 4 bases from J, the junction contained 6 bases not matched to a gene. Germline CDR1 and CDR2: MNHEY and SVGAGI. CDR3 DNA sequence: TGTGCCAGCAGTTACTCAGGGACAGGGTTTAGCACTGAAGCTTTCTTT. The encoded protein is CASSYSGTGFSTEAFF.